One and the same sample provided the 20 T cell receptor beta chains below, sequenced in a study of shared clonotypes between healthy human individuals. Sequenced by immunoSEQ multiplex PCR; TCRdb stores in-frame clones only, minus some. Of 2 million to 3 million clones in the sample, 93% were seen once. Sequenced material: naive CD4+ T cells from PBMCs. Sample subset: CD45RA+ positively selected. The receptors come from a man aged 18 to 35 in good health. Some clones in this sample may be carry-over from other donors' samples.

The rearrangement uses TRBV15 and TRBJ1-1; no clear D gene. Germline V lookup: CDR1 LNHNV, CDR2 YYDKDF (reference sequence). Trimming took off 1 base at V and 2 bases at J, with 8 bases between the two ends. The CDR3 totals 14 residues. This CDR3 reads CATSRGALNTEAFF. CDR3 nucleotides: TGTGCCACCAGCAGAGGGGCTCTAAACACTGAAGCTTTCTTT.

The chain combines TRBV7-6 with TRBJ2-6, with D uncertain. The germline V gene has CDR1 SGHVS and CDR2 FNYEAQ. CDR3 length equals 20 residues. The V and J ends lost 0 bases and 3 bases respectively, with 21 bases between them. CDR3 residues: CASSLAGSPGMLVGANVLTF. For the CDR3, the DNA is TGTGCCAGCAGCTTAGCTGGTTCCCCGGGCATGCTTGTTGGGGCCAACGTCCTGACTTTC.

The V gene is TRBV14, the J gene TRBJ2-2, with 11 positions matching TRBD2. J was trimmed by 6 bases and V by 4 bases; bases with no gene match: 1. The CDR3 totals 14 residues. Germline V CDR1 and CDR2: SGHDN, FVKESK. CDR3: CASSLTSGAGELFF. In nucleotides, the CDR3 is TGTGCCAGCAGCCTGACTAGCGGGGCCGGGGAGCTGTTTTTT. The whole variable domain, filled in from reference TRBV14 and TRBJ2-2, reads EAGVTQFPSHSVIEKGQTVTLRCDPISGHDNLYWYRRVMGKEIKFLLHFVKESKQDESGMPNNRFLAERTGGTYSTLKVQPAELEDSGVYFCASSLTSGAGELFFGEGSRLTVL.

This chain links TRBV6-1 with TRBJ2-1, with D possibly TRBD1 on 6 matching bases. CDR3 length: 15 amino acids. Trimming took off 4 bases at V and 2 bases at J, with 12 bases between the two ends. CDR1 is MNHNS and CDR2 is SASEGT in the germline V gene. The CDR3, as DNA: TGTGCCAGCAGTGTTGGTGGGACAACCTACAATGAGCAGTTCTTC. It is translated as CASSVGGTTYNEQFF.

The CDR3 sequence is CASSLQGAEQYF. Here the CDR3 DNA reads TGTGCCAGCAGTTTACAGGGCGCTGAGCAGTACTTC. V and J are TRBV28 and TRBJ2-7, with TRBD1 as a possible D gene (5 bases). Germline V lookup: CDR1 MDHEN, CDR2 SYDVKM. V lost 2 bases, J lost 7 bases, and 9 bases lay in between. The CDR3 consists of 12 residues.

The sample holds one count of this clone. This CDR3 reads CATRGLAGATGELFF. CDR3 sequence (DNA): TGTGCAACCCGGGGTCTAGCGGGAGCCACCGGGGAGCTGTTTTTT. The rearrangement links TRBV19 to TRBJ2-2; 10 bases fit TRBD2. Germline V gives CDR1 LNHDA, CDR2 SQIVND (reference sequence). This CDR3 is built from 15 residues.

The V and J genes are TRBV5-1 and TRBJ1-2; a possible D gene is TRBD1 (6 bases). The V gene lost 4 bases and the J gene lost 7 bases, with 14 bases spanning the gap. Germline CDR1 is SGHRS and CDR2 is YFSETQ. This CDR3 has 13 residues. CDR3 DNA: TGCGCCAGCAGCCCTGGGGGGGGCGTTGGCTACACCTTC. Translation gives CASSPGGGVGYTF.

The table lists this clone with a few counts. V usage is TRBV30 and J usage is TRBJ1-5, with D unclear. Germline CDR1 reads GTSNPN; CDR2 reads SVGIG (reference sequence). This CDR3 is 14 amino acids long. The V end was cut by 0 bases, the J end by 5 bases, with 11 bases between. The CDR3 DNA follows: TGTGCCTGGAGTGTCTCTACGATGTATCAGCCCCAGCATTTT. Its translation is CAWSVSTMYQPQHF.

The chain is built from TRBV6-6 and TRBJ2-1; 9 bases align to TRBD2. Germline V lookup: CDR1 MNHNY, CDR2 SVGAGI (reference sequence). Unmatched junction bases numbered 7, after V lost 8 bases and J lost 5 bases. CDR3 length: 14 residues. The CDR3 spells CASQLAGIDNEQFF. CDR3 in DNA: TGTGCCAGCCAGCTAGCGGGAATCGACAATGAGCAGTTCTTC.

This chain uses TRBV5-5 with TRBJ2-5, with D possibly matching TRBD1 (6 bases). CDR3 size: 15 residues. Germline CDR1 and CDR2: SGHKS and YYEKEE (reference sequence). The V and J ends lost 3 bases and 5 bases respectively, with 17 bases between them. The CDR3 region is CASSWPGVSGETQYF. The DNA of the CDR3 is TGTGCCAGCAGCTGGCCAGGGGTTTCAGGGGAGACCCAGTACTTC.

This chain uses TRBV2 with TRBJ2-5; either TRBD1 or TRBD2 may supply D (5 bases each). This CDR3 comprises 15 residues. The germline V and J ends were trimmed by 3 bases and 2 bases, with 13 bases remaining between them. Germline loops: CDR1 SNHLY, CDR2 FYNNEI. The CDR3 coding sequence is TGTGCCAGCAGTGAGAGGGGCCATCTTCAAGAGACCCAGTACTTC. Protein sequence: CASSERGHLQETQYF.

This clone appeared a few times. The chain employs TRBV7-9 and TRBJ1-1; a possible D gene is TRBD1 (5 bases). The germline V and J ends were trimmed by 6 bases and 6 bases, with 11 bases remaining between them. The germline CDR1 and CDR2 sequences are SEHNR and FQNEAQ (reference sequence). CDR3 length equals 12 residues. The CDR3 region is CASRGPGAEAFF. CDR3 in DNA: TGTGCCAGCAGGGGACCCGGGGCTGAAGCTTTCTTT.

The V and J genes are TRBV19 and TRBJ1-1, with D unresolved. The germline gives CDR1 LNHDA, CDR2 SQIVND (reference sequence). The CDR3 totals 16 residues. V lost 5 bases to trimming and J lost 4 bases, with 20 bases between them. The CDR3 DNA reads TGTGCCAGTAGTCCTATCCTGGTCGGCAGGAGCACTGAAGCTTTCTTT. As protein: CASSPILVGRSTEAFF.

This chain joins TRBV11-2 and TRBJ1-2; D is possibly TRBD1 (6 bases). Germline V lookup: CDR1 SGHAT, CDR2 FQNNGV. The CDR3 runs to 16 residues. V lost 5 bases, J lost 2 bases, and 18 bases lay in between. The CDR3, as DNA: TGTGCCAGCAGCCCCCGCACAGGGATGTCGAACTATGGCTACACCTTC. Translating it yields CASSPRTGMSNYGYTF.

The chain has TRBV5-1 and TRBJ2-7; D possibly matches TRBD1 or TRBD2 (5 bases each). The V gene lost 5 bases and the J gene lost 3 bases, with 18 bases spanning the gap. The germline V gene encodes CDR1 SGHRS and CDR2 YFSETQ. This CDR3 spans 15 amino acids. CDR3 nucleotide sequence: TGCGCCAGCAGAATGGGACCTGAAAATAGCTACGAGCAGTACTTC. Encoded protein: CASRMGPENSYEQYF.

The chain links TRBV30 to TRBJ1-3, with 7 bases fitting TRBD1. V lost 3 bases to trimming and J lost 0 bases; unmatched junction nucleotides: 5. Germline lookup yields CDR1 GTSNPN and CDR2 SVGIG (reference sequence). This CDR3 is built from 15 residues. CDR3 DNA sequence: TGTGCCTGGAGCGCCGGGACAGCCTCTGGAAACACCATATATTTT. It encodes CAWSAGTASGNTIYF.

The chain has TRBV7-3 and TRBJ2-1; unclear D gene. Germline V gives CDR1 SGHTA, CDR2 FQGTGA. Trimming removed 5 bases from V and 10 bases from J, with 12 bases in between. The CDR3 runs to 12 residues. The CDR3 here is CASSLPKGEQFF. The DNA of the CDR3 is TGTGCCAGCAGCCTCCCCAAGGGCGAGCAGTTCTTC.

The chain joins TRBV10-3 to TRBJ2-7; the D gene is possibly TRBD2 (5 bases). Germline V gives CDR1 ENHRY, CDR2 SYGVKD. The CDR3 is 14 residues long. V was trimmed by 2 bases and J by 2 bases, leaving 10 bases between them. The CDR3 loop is CAISEEGPPYEQYF. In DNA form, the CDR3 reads TGTGCCATCAGTGAGGAGGGCCCCCCCTACGAGCAGTACTTC.

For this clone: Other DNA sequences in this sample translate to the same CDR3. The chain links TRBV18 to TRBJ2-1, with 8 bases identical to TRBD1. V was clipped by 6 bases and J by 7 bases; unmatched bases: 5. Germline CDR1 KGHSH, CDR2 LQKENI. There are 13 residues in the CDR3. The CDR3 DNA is TGTGCCAGCTCCCGCACAGGGGGGAATGAGCAGTTCTTC. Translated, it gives CASSRTGGNEQFF.

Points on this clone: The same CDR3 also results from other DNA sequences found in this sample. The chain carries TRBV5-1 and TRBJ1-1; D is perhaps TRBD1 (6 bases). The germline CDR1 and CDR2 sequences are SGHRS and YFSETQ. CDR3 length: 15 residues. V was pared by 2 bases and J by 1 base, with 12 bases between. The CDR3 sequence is CASSFLAGANTEAFF. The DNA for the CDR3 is TGCGCCAGCAGCTTTCTCGCAGGGGCGAACACTGAAGCTTTCTTT.